This T cell receptor (beta chain) was sequenced for a study of shared clonotypes between healthy human individuals. General observations from the study: Clonotypes not shared had lower generation probabilities than those common to all four donors. Across subsets, estimated richness was generally greater for naive than for memory populations. A few donors held approximately 5% of naive CD4 clonotypes in common.

This CDR3 has 12 amino acids. V lost 3 bases and J lost 7, with 10 bases in between. The germline CDR1 and CDR2 sequences are LNHDA and SQIVND (reference sequence). A word on this clone: What it recognizes is unknown.

The data were produced by immunoSEQ multiplex PCR, yet TCRdb's version contains in-frame clones alone and is incomplete. The sample shows fewer than 1 million clones, just over 95% of them seen only once. Naive CD8 cells lacked CD45RO, underwent positive selection for CCR7 and left out terminally differentiated effector memory CD45RA+ cells. The specimen was naive CD8+ T cells sorted from blood. V is TRBV19 and J is TRBJ2-7; D is perhaps TRBD1 or TRBD2 (6 bases each). This receptor was taken from a man aged 30-40 years in good health. CDR3 nucleotide sequence: TGTGCCAGTAGTATTGGGGGGCGTGAGCAGTACTTC. It is translated as CASSIGGREQYF. The entire variable domain, with the rest obtained from reference TRBV19 and TRBJ2-7, is as follows: DGGITQSPKYLFRKEGQNVTLSCEQNLNHDAMYWYRQDPGQGLRLIYYSQIVNDFQKGDIAEGYSVSREKKESFPLTVTSAQKNPTAFYLCASSIGGREQYFGPGTRLTVT.